This TCR beta chain was captured by sequencing in a study of T cell repertoires in cytomegalovirus infection. Study context: The public TCR beta signatures pointed to both CMV infection and matching HLA type. Overall study results and limits: The ex vivo response showed dominance by HLA-C-restricted CMV-specific TCR beta clonotypes.

Regarding this clonotype: Its antigen remains unidentified.

TCRdb ran MiXCR on the reads and lists one entry per CDR3 protein. The sample carries some 170,000 distinct CDR3 sequences, 17% recorded once. Trimming removed 5 bases from V and 5 bases from J; junction bases left unmatched: 5. This CDR3 is built from 14 residues. CDR1 is SGHVS and CDR2 is FQNEAQ in the germline V gene. The J gene is TRBJ1-2, the V gene TRBV7-8, with 10 bases aligning to TRBD1. This TCR came from a human donor in good health (CMV status not recorded). Some clones in this sample may be carry-over from other donors' samples. Sequenced sample: CD8+ T cells from PBMCs. The CDR3 coding sequence is TGTGCCAGCAGCCCAGGGACAGGGGCATATGGCTACACCTTC. Translation gives CASSPGTGAYGYTF. Looking up the rest from reference TRBV7-8 and TRBJ1-2 gives the full variable domain: GAGVSQSPRYKVAKRGQDVALRCDPISGHVSLFWYQQALGQGPEFLTYFQNEAQLDKSGLPSDRFFAERPEGSVSTLKIQRTQQEDSAVYLCASSPGTGAYGYTFGSGTRLTVV.